Below, 5 T cell receptor beta chains from the same sample are listed, as sequenced in a study of T cells in Graves' hyperthyroidism and ophthalmopathy. TCR beta CDR3 regions were amplified from RNA. A first-round RT-PCR of the TCR CDR3 used the HTBI primer set. TCRdb fed the multiplex PCR reads into MiXCR, producing one record per CDR3 protein. The sample includes about 570,000 distinct CDR3 sequences, 40% to 55% of them seen just once. Sample: peripheral blood or thyroid tissue (not recorded which). The receptor set was obtained from an adult woman with Graves' disease, either hyperthyroidism or ophthalmopathy (not recorded which).

The V gene is TRBV2, the J gene TRBJ1-1, with TRBD1 as a possible D gene (6 bases). Germline values: CDR1 SNHLY, CDR2 FYNNEI. This CDR3 region has 14 residues. With 6 bases removed from V and 5 bases from J, the gap between germline ends came to 16 bases. CDR3 DNA sequence: TGTGCCAGCAGGCAACAGGGAATAGGGACTGAAGCTTTCTTT. It specifies CASRQQGIGTEAFF.

This clonotype was seen ten or more times. This rearrangement joins TRBV7-2 to TRBJ2-7, with 7 positions matching TRBD2. The CDR3 has 17 amino acids. After removal of 5 bases from V and 2 bases from J, the junction contained 15 bases not matched to a gene. Germline loops: CDR1 SGHTA, CDR2 FQGNSA. The CDR3 loop is CASSLNPLFTSAYEQYF. The DNA for the CDR3 is TGTGCCAGCAGCCTCAACCCCCTATTTACTAGCGCCTACGAGCAGTACTTC.

CDR3 DNA sequence: TGTGCCAGCAGCCCCGGGAACAATGAAAAACTGTTTTTT. This codes for CASSPGNNEKLFF. This sequence joins TRBV12-3 or TRBV12-4 and TRBJ1-4, with D unclear. V was trimmed by 6 bases and J by 5 bases, leaving 10 bases between them. This CDR3 spans 13 amino acids.

The chain uses TRBV7-3 and TRBJ2-5; the D call may be TRBD1 or TRBD2 (6 bases each). The V gene lost 5 bases and the J gene lost 5 bases, with 15 bases spanning the gap. The CDR3 length is 14 residues. Germline V lookup: CDR1 SGHTA, CDR2 FQGTGA. The CDR3 region has the DNA TGTGCCAGCAGCCCTGGGGGCGCGGGGGAGACCCAGTACTTC. It specifies CASSPGGAGETQYF. Using reference TRBV7-3 and TRBJ2-5 for the parts outside the CDR3, the full variable domain is GAGVSQTPSNKVTEKGKYVELRCDPISGHTALYWYRQSLGQGPEFLIYFQGTGAADDSGLPNDRFFAVRPEGSVSTLKIQRTERGDSAVYLCASSPGGAGETQYFGPGTRLLVL.

The chain has TRBV2 and TRBJ1-1, with TRBD1 identical over 7 bases. Germline V gives CDR1 SNHLY, CDR2 FYNNEI. The CDR3 consists of 13 residues. The V segment lost 6 bases and the J segment 4 bases; nucleotides outside the gene matches: 5. The chain's CDR3 is CASSGGGPTEAFF. The CDR3 DNA sequence: TGTGCCAGCAGCGGAGGGGGCCCCACTGAAGCTTTCTTT.